These 5 T cell receptor beta chains share one sample of origin, sequenced in a study of T cell repertoires in aging, cancer and after chemotherapy. The template was genomic DNA from peripheral blood, not RNA. Rearranged V-D-J TRB sequences were amplified with a mixed TRB-A/B primer pool. TCRdb reprocessed the multiplex PCR reads with MiXCR, giving one entry per CDR3 protein. The table lists about 13,000 distinct CDR3 sequences, approximately 30% of them singletons, with approximately 9.3% in the top ten. The sequencing sample was made of blood. Receptors were obtained from a human donor with a blood cancer.

This chain links TRBV20-1 with TRBJ1-5; D uncertain. The V end was cut by 0 bases, the J end by 4 bases, with 10 bases between. Looked up from germline, CDR1 is DFQATT and CDR2 is SNEGSKA (reference sequence). This CDR3 comprises 14 residues. Here the CDR3 reads CSARDAGWNQPQHF. The DNA of the CDR3 is TGCAGTGCTAGAGATGCGGGGTGGAATCAGCCCCAGCATTTT.

Notes on this clonotype: A much larger clone sits a single nucleotide away, making a read error possible. The rearrangement uses TRBV6-5 and TRBJ1-2; D gene ambiguous. CDR3 size: 18 residues. Trimming took 5 bases from V and 0 from J, leaving 22 bases between them. The germline gives CDR1 MNHEY, CDR2 SVGAGI. The CDR3 DNA reads TGTGCCAGCAGTCACTGGGAGACCGCCGGCGGGGCTAACTATGGCTACACCTTC. It specifies CASSHWETAGGANYGYTF.

The chain has TRBV20-1 and TRBJ2-5; TRBD2 matches 9 bases. The CDR3 is 15 amino acids. V lost 6 bases, J lost 2 bases, and 10 bases stayed unmatched. Germline CDR1 reads DFQATT; CDR2 reads SNEGSKA (reference sequence). CDR3 sequence: CSALTEAGGQETQYF. DNA for the CDR3: TGCAGTGCCTTAACCGAAGCGGGGGGACAAGAGACCCAGTACTTC.

The chain carries TRBV6-6 and TRBJ1-4, with 10 bases lining up with TRBD1. V gave up 6 bases and J gave up 0 bases; unmatched junction bases: 7. The germline gives CDR1 MNHNY, CDR2 SVGAGI (reference sequence). This CDR3 has 17 amino acids. In DNA form, the CDR3 reads TGTGCCAGCAGCCGGACAGGGGGAGCGGCAACTAATGAAAAACTGTTTTTT. Its translation is CASSRTGGAATNEKLFF.

This clonotype was counted ten times or more. The chain uses TRBV19 and TRBJ1-1; D unresolved. Per the germline V gene, CDR1 is LNHDA and CDR2 is SQIVND (reference sequence). This CDR3 has 13 amino acids. Trimming removed 9 bases from V and 0 bases from J, with 11 bases in between. The DNA for the CDR3 is TGTGCCAGCTACGACGGACTGAACACTGAAGCTTTCTTT. It specifies CASYDGLNTEAFF.